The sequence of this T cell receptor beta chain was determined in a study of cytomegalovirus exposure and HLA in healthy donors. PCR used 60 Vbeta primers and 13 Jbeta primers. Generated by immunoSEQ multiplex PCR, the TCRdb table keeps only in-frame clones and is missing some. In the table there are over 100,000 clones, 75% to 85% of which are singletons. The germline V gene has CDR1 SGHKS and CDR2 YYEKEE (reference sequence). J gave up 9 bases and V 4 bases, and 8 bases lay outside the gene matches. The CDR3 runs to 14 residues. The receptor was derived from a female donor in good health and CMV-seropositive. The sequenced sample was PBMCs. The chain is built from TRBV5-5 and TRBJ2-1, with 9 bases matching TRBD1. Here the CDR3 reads CASSTYRGLGEQFF. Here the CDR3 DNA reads TGTGCCAGCAGCACATACAGGGGGCTTGGTGAGCAGTTCTTC.